Below are 27 T cell receptor beta chains sequenced from a single sample in a study of T-cell memory formation after mild COVID-19. TCRdb re-analysed the 5' RACE reads in MiXCR, keeping a single row per CDR3 protein. The repertoire holds about 160,000 distinct CDR3 sequences, with around a third as singletons. The sequenced material came from PBMCs or a T cell subset sorted from them (not recorded which). These TCRs come from an adult woman who had mild COVID-19 (a few samples of this study predate the infection). Cell type and time point are not known.

J is TRBJ1-6 and V is TRBV7-6; D perhaps matches TRBD1 (6 bases). V was shortened by 2 bases and J by 6 bases, with 11 bases between the two germline ends. Germline CDR1 and CDR2: SGHVS and FNYEAQ. There are 15 residues in the CDR3. The CDR3: CASSLWRGPNSPLHF. In nucleotides, the CDR3 is TGTGCCAGCAGCTTATGGCGGGGGCCTAATTCACCCCTCCACTTT.

The table lists this clonotype with a few counts. DNA of the CDR3: TGTGCCAGCAGCCGCCGGGACGGGGGGAATGAGCAGTTCTTC. Translating gives CASSRRDGGNEQFF. The chain has TRBV7-8 and TRBJ2-1, with 7 bases that match TRBD2. The V gene's germline CDR1 is SGHVS and CDR2 FQNEAQ. Unmatched junction bases numbered 8, after V lost 5 bases and J lost 7 bases. The CDR3 totals 14 residues.

This clonotype was observed a handful of times. The chain recombines TRBV27 with TRBJ2-7; D unclear. The germline V gene encodes CDR1 MNHEY and CDR2 SMNVEV (reference sequence). V was pared by 6 bases and J by 2 bases, with 17 bases between. The CDR3 runs 15 residues. The CDR3 DNA reads TGTGCCAGCAGCATTCATTTGGTAACGGCCTACGAGCAGTACTTC. Its protein is CASSIHLVTAYEQYF.

V and J are TRBV5-1 and TRBJ2-1; the match to TRBD2 covers 7 bases. V dropped 0 bases and J dropped 7; count of bases not matched to a gene: 10. Per the germline V gene, CDR1 is SGHRS and CDR2 is YFSETQ. The CDR3 is 16 amino acids. The CDR3 spells CASSLAGGRAINEQFF. Written as DNA, the CDR3 is TGCGCCAGCAGCTTGGCCGGAGGGAGGGCCATTAATGAGCAGTTCTTC.

This chain connects TRBV7-8 to TRBJ1-1; no definite D call. The CDR3 is 13 amino acids. In germline, CDR1 is SGHVS, CDR2 FQNEAQ. Trimming cost V 5 bases and J 9 bases, with 16 bases left between them. The CDR3 sequence: CASSRSGVKQAFF. CDR3 coding DNA: TGTGCCAGCAGCCGCAGTGGGGTCAAGCAAGCTTTCTTT.

This clonotype was seen more than once but under ten times. The V gene is TRBV5-4, the J gene TRBJ2-1; tentative D call: TRBD1 (5 bases). V lost 3 bases to trimming and J lost 6 bases, with 13 bases between them. The CDR3 is 14 residues long. Germline lookup yields CDR1 SGHNT and CDR2 YYREEE (reference sequence). The chain's CDR3 is CASSSPTGGNEQFF. In DNA form, the CDR3 reads TGTGCCAGCAGCTCACCTACAGGTGGCAATGAGCAGTTCTTC.

This sequence joins TRBV6-5 and TRBJ1-1; weak D call: TRBD1 (6 bases). This CDR3 is built from 16 residues. V lost 6 bases and J lost 1, with 18 bases in between. Per the germline V gene, CDR1 is MNHEY and CDR2 is SVGAGI. The DNA of the CDR3 is TGTGCCAGCAGACCGACGGTGGGGGCTGGGAACACTGAAGCTTTCTTT. Translated: CASRPTVGAGNTEAFF.

The chain recombines TRBV6-2 or TRBV6-3 with TRBJ1-5; perhaps TRBD1 as D (5 bases). Between the trimmed V and J ends, which lost 5 bases and 11 bases, there was a span of 22 bases. This CDR3 is 15 amino acids long. The germline gives CDR1 MNHEY, CDR2 SVGEGT. This chain's CDR3 is CASSPRIGAPWTQHF. The CDR3 DNA is TGTGCCAGCAGTCCTCGTATAGGGGCACCTTGGACCCAGCATTTT.

The table lists this clonotype with many counts. This rearrangement joins TRBV15 to TRBJ2-5, with D tentatively TRBD1 (6 bases). Deletions cut 0 bases from V and 5 bases from J, with 13 bases between. This CDR3 comprises 15 residues. Germline V gene lookup returns CDR1 LNHNV and CDR2 YYDKDF (reference sequence). CDR3 DNA: TGTGCCACCAGCAGAGACAGGGGAGAAGAGGAGACCCAGTACTTC. Residues: CATSRDRGEEETQYF.

This clonotype was detected only a few times. This sequence joins TRBV15 and TRBJ1-2, with D unresolved. Germline V gene data show CDR1 as LNHNV and CDR2 as YYDKDF (reference sequence). This CDR3 is 15 amino acids long. V lost 0 bases and J lost 2, with 10 bases in between. In DNA form, the CDR3 reads TGTGCCACCAGCAGAGATCGAATACCGAACTATGGCTACACCTTC. Translation gives CATSRDRIPNYGYTF. Full variable domain (remainder filled in from reference TRBV15 and TRBJ1-2): DAMVIQNPRYQVTQFGKPVTLSCSQTLNHNVMYWYQQKSSQAPKLLFHYYDKDFNNEADTPDNFQSRRPNTSFCFLDIRSPGLGDTAMYLCATSRDRIPNYGYTFGSGTRLTVV.

This sequence joins TRBV5-1 and TRBJ2-1, with D possibly matching TRBD2 (5 bases). Trimming removed 3 bases from V and 7 bases from J, with 14 bases in between. This CDR3 comprises 14 residues. Germline V CDR1 and CDR2: SGHRS, YFSETQ. The CDR3 here is CASSSRTRLNEQFF. DNA for the CDR3: TGCGCCAGCAGCTCCCGAACTAGACTAAATGAGCAGTTCTTC. Variable domain in full (rest from reference TRBV5-1 and TRBJ2-1): KAGVTQTPRYLIKTRGQQVTLSCSPISGHRSVSWYQQTPGQGLQFLFEYFSETQRNKGNFPGRFSGRQFSNSRSEMNVSTLELGDSALYLCASSSRTRLNEQFFGPGTRLTVL.

This chain uses TRBV27 with TRBJ2-1, with D perhaps matching TRBD1 (6 bases). V was trimmed by 5 bases and J by 2 bases, leaving 19 bases between them. Looked up from germline, CDR1 is MNHEY and CDR2 is SMNVEV (reference sequence). The CDR3 is made up of 17 amino acids. The CDR3 region has the DNA TGTGCCAGCAGTCCAAAGCAGGGGCTTCTTACCTACAATGAGCAGTTCTTC. Its translation is CASSPKQGLLTYNEQFF.

This clonotype was picked up one time. The chain is built from TRBV9 and TRBJ1-3, with D maybe TRBD1 (6 bases). The CDR3 runs to 16 residues. CDR1 SGDLS and CDR2 YYNGEE come from the germline V gene. Trimming cost V 3 bases and J 2 bases, with 15 bases left between them. The CDR3 coding sequence is TGTGCCAGCAGCGCCTCACTCGCAGGGGCTGGAAACACCATATATTTT. It yields the protein CASSASLAGAGNTIYF.

The genes are TRBV12-3 or TRBV12-4 and TRBJ2-7, with D maybe TRBD1 (6 bases). Trimming took off 0 bases at V and 7 bases at J, with 13 bases between the two ends. The CDR3 contains 14 residues. As DNA, the CDR3 is TGTGCCAGCAGTTTAGCGGACAGTCCGGGAGAGCAGTACTTC. Translating gives CASSLADSPGEQYF.

The CDR3 sequence is CASTYIEGSRDEQFF. As DNA, the CDR3 is TGTGCCAGCACTTATATCGAGGGTTCTAGGGATGAGCAGTTCTTC. The V call is TRBV6-2 or TRBV6-3, the J call TRBJ2-1, with D possibly matching TRBD2 (5 bases). The CDR3 loop spans 15 amino acids. V lost 7 bases, J lost 8 bases, and 21 bases lay in between. Germline-derived CDR1 and CDR2 are MNHEY and SVGEGT.

This clonotype was seen a handful of times. The rearrangement uses TRBV12-3 or TRBV12-4 and TRBJ2-4, with a tentative D call TRBD2 (6 bases). There are 14 residues in the CDR3. Trimming cost V 5 bases and J 6 bases, with 14 bases left between them. The CDR3: CASSARDGGNIQYF. CDR3 DNA: TGTGCCAGCAGTGCGCGGGACGGGGGAAACATTCAGTACTTC.

This clonotype was seen a handful of times. The gene calls are TRBV12-3 or TRBV12-4 and TRBJ2-7; 8 nucleotides line up with TRBD2. The CDR3 is made up of 13 amino acids. Trimming cost V 6 bases and J 2 bases; bases outside gene matches: 3. CDR3 bases: TGTGCCAGCAGCACGACTAGCGCCTACGAGCAGTACTTC. Its protein product is CASSTTSAYEQYF.

This sequence joins TRBV29-1 and TRBJ1-5, with 7 nucleotides matching TRBD1. The CDR3 is made up of 15 amino acids. V lost 7 bases to trimming and J lost 2 bases; unmatched junction nucleotides: 11. From germline, CDR1 is SQVTM and CDR2 ANQGSEA. The chain's CDR3 is CSAQEGTGGNQPQHF. As DNA, the CDR3 is TGCAGCGCTCAAGAGGGTACAGGGGGCAATCAGCCCCAGCATTTT.

V and J are TRBV4-3 and TRBJ1-1, with D perhaps TRBD1 (5 bases). Germline V gene lookup returns CDR1 LGHNA and CDR2 YSLEER. The V end lost 0 bases, the J end lost 7 bases, and 9 bases lay between the germline ends. The CDR3 has 13 residues. In DNA form, the CDR3 reads TGCGCCAGCAGCCAAGATCGTGGGGGTGAAGCTTTCTTT. Amino acid sequence: CASSQDRGGEAFF.

This clonotype has just a few counts. The genes are TRBV4-1 and TRBJ2-3, with a possible D match to TRBD2 (6 bases). Deletions cut 1 base from V and 1 base from J, with 15 bases between. Germline values: CDR1 MGHRA, CDR2 YSYEKL. The CDR3 has 17 residues. This CDR3 is CASSQGLLSGGTDTQYF. DNA of the CDR3: TGCGCCAGCAGCCAAGGTCTTCTCTCGGGGGGCACAGATACGCAGTATTTT.

The chain employs TRBV5-1 and TRBJ1-1; maybe TRBD1 (5 bases). CDR1 and CDR2 (germline): SGHRS, YFSETQ. The CDR3 is 14 residues long. Trimming took off 5 bases at V and 3 bases at J, with 14 bases between the two ends. The CDR3 spells CASSYYDSDTEAFF. CDR3 DNA: TGCGCCAGCAGTTACTACGACAGTGACACTGAAGCTTTCTTT.

This clonotype appeared once. The rearrangement uses TRBV7-2 and TRBJ2-7; D may match TRBD1 or TRBD2 (5 bases each). With 5 bases removed from V and 4 bases from J, the gap between germline ends came to 21 bases. In germline, CDR1 is SGHTA, CDR2 FQGNSA. The CDR3 length is 16 residues. The CDR3 region is CASSVRWGIGTYEQYF. The CDR3 DNA follows: TGTGCCAGCAGCGTTCGGTGGGGGATTGGTACATACGAGCAGTACTTC. The complete variable domain, with remaining parts taken from reference TRBV7-2 and TRBJ2-7, reads GAGVSQSPSNKVTEKGKDVELRCDPISGHTALYWYRQSLGQGLEFLIYFQGNSAPDKSGLPSDRFSAERTGGSVSTLTIQRTQQEDSAVYLCASSVRWGIGTYEQYFGPGTRLTVT.

This chain uses TRBV24-1 with TRBJ2-1, with 10 bases identical to TRBD2. CDR1 KGHDR and CDR2 SFDVKD come from the germline V gene. The trim removed 3 bases at V and 2 bases at J, leaving 6 bases unmatched. The length of the CDR3 is 17 residues. CDR3: CATSDVWSGGAYNEQFF. The CDR3 nucleotides are TGTGCCACCAGTGATGTATGGAGCGGGGGGGCCTACAATGAGCAGTTCTTC.

The chain links TRBV12-3 or TRBV12-4 to TRBJ1-5; no reliable D call. V lost 3 bases to trimming and J lost 0 bases, with 9 bases between them. CDR3 length: 15 residues. CDR3 in DNA: TGTGCCAGCAGTTTGGGCAGCCATAGCAATCAGCCCCAGCATTTT. It translates to CASSLGSHSNQPQHF.

The genes are TRBV4-1 and TRBJ2-5; 15 nucleotides align to TRBD2. With V trimmed by 8 bases and J by 5 bases, 6 bases remained unmatched. This CDR3 is 15 amino acids long. From germline, CDR1 is MGHRA and CDR2 YSYEKL. The CDR3 reads CASARGLAGGETQYF. In nucleotides, the CDR3 is TGCGCCAGCGCCAGGGGACTAGCGGGAGGTGAGACCCAGTACTTC.

This clonotype was observed a handful of times. The V call is TRBV7-6, the J call TRBJ2-2, with 11 bases that match TRBD2. The V and J ends lost 0 bases and 3 bases, in that order; junction bases with no gene match: 0. This CDR3 has 16 amino acids. The germline V gene encodes CDR1 SGHVS and CDR2 FNYEAQ. CDR3 loop: CASSLAGLADTGELFF. CDR3 nucleotides: TGTGCCAGCAGCTTAGCGGGACTAGCGGACACCGGGGAGCTGTTTTTT.

In its sample, this clonotype was seen a few times. The chain recombines TRBV7-2 with TRBJ2-5; 8 bases line up with TRBD1. The V gene's germline CDR1 is SGHTA and CDR2 FQGNSA. V lost 2 bases, J lost 5 bases, and 7 bases stayed unmatched. The CDR3 contains 15 residues. In DNA, the CDR3 is TGTGCCAGCAGCTTACAGGGGGCGCGGGTGGAGACCCAGTACTTC. As protein: CASSLQGARVETQYF.